Shown below are 32 T cell receptor beta chains from a single sample sequenced in a study of T-cell reconstitution after alpha-beta-depleted transplantation in children. The authors prepared the TCRbeta library with unique molecular identifiers. TCRdb redid the calling of the PCR reads with MiXCR, one entry per CDR3 protein. The table records 190,000 or so distinct CDR3 sequences, approximately 6.8% of them present only once. Here the sequenced sample was PBMCs from the stem cell graft donor, taken from the stem cell graft. These receptors originate from a human donor who donated a stem cell graft to a child with Wiskott-Aldrich syndrome.

This clonotype came up many times. The chain couples TRBV4-3 to TRBJ2-7, with D tentatively TRBD2 (5 bases). The CDR3 extends over 16 amino acids. The germline V gene encodes CDR1 LGHNA and CDR2 YSLEER. Trimming took 1 base from V and 0 from J, leaving 13 bases between them. The CDR3 coding sequence is TGCGCCAGCAGCCAAGTTATCGGGGATAACTCCTACGAGCAGTACTTC. Translation gives CASSQVIGDNSYEQYF.

This clonotype was recorded many times. The chain recombines TRBV20-1 with TRBJ1-2; 7 bases fit TRBD1. CDR1 and CDR2 (germline): DFQATT, SNEGSKA (reference sequence). The CDR3 contains 13 residues. CDR3 DNA sequence: TGCAGGGCCGACAGGGAACTTAACTATGGCTACACCTTC. Encoded protein: CRADRELNYGYTF.

The V gene is TRBV24-1, the J gene TRBJ2-5, with D unresolved. Trimming pared 1 base from V and 4 bases from J, leaving 9 bases between. CDR1 is KGHDR and CDR2 is SFDVKD in the germline V gene. The CDR3 covers 14 residues. CDR3 DNA sequence: TGTGCCACCAGTGATTTTTCGGAGAGAGAGACCCAGTACTTC. Encoded protein: CATSDFSERETQYF.

This clonotype was seen only a few times. V gene TRBV5-1 combines with J gene TRBJ2-5; the D gene is possibly TRBD2 (5 bases). Germline loops: CDR1 SGHRS, CDR2 YFSETQ. This CDR3 is 16 amino acids long. The V gene lost 3 bases and the J gene lost 7 bases, with 22 bases spanning the gap. The CDR3 is CASSYGVSPRGGTQYF. The CDR3 bases are TGCGCCAGCAGCTACGGCGTGTCTCCAAGAGGAGGGACCCAGTACTTC. Full variable domain (remainder filled in from reference TRBV5-1 and TRBJ2-5): KAGVTQTPRYLIKTRGQQVTLSCSPISGHRSVSWYQQTPGQGLQFLFEYFSETQRNKGNFPGRFSGRQFSNSRSEMNVSTLELGDSALYLCASSYGVSPRGGTQYFGPGTRLLVL.

Of note for this clonotype: A read error may be the cause here, since a much bigger clone is one base away. The chain joins TRBV5-6 to TRBJ2-6, with no clear D. The germline CDR1 and CDR2 sequences are SGHDT and YYEEEE. The CDR3 length is 18 residues. The CDR3 DNA reads as TGTGCCACCAGCTTGATCCCTCGTGATAGGTCTGGGGCCAACGTCCTGACTTTC. Encoded protein: CATSLIPRDRSGANVLTF.

There are many counts of this clonotype. The V and J genes are TRBV7-9 and TRBJ2-7, with 10 bases aligning to TRBD1. This CDR3 region has 14 residues. Germline V gene lookup returns CDR1 SEHNR and CDR2 FQNEAQ (reference sequence). The V gene end was trimmed by 5 bases and the J gene end by 4 bases; junction bases not matched to a gene: 5. CDR3 bases: TGTGCCAGCAGCCAGCCGGGACAGGGGTACGAGCAGTACTTC. Translating it yields CASSQPGQGYEQYF. Supplemented by reference TRBV7-9 and TRBJ2-7, the full variable domain reads DTGVSQNPRHKITKRGQNVTFRCDPISEHNRLYWYRQTLGQGPEFLTYFQNEAQLEKSRLLSDRFSAERPKGSFSTLEIQRTEQGDSAMYLCASSQPGQGYEQYFGPGTRLTVT.

The table lists this clonotype with a few counts. The chain employs TRBV6-1 and TRBJ1-5; perhaps TRBD1 as D (5 bases). The CDR3 is made up of 14 amino acids. Germline V lookup: CDR1 MNHNS, CDR2 SASEGT. The V gene lost 8 bases and the J gene lost 4 bases, with 15 bases spanning the gap. The DNA for the CDR3 is TGTGCCAGCGGTGCGGGGGGAAGAAATCAGCCCCAGCATTTT. Protein product: CASGAGGRNQPQHF.

This clonotype was detected a few times. J is TRBJ2-1 and V is TRBV5-1; 7 nucleotides agree with TRBD2. This CDR3 comprises 16 residues. Trimming took 0 bases from V and 4 from J; bases not matched to a gene: 7. Germline V lookup: CDR1 SGHRS, CDR2 YFSETQ. CDR3 bases: TGCGCCAGCAGCTTGGATCCAGCGGGGAATTACAATGAGCAGTTCTTC. This codes for CASSLDPAGNYNEQFF. The full variable domain, its missing parts supplied by reference TRBV5-1 and TRBJ2-1, is KAGVTQTPRYLIKTRGQQVTLSCSPISGHRSVSWYQQTPGQGLQFLFEYFSETQRNKGNFPGRFSGRQFSNSRSEMNVSTLELGDSALYLCASSLDPAGNYNEQFFGPGTRLTVL.

Many counts were recorded for this clonotype. The chain uses TRBV7-8 and TRBJ2-5; D unresolved. The length of the CDR3 is 12 residues. Looked up from germline, CDR1 is SGHVS and CDR2 is FQNEAQ. V shed 3 bases and J shed 5 bases, with 7 bases lying between them. The CDR3, as DNA: TGTGCCAGCAGCTTCTTGGCTGAGACCCAGTACTTC. It codes for CASSFLAETQYF.

This clonotype ranks as medium-sized. The chain employs TRBV12-3 or TRBV12-4 and TRBJ2-5; no firm D call. The CDR3 totals 14 residues. V lost 3 bases to trimming and J lost 5 bases, with 13 bases between them. The chain's CDR3 is CASSFPPPSETQYF. Written as DNA, the CDR3 is TGTGCCAGCAGTTTTCCCCCCCCCTCCGAGACCCAGTACTTC.

This clonotype appeared many times. V usage is TRBV20-1 and J usage is TRBJ2-1, with D possibly TRBD2 on 6 matching bases. The V gene's germline CDR1 is DFQATT and CDR2 SNEGSKA (reference sequence). The CDR3 has 15 amino acids. Between the trimmed V and J ends, which lost 1 base and 7 bases, there was a span of 17 bases. CDR3 amino acids: CSARVRGNRLNEQFF. CDR3 coding DNA: TGCAGTGCTAGAGTGCGGGGTAACCGCCTAAATGAGCAGTTCTTC.

This clonotype was seen ten or more times. V gene TRBV20-1 combines with J gene TRBJ1-5; 7 bases align to TRBD1. V trimming: 3 bases; J trimming: 6 bases; junction bases outside the gene matches: 8. Germline lookup yields CDR1 DFQATT and CDR2 SNEGSKA (reference sequence). The length of the CDR3 is 14 residues. CDR3 region: CSARTVTGAQPQHF. The CDR3, as DNA: TGCAGTGCTAGGACGGTAACAGGGGCTCAGCCCCAGCATTTT.

This clonotype occurred many times. V is TRBV12-3 or TRBV12-4 and J is TRBJ1-1; TRBD1 is a possible D gene (5 bases). The CDR3 contains 13 residues. The ends were cut back, 7 bases at V and 6 bases at J, with 15 bases in the middle. The DNA of the CDR3 is TGTGCCAGCATGCAACAGGCGATCGCTGAAGCTTTCTTT. This encodes CASMQQAIAEAFF.

This clonotype was counted many times. The V call is TRBV3-1, the J call TRBJ2-7; 8 bases agree with TRBD1. This CDR3 spans 14 amino acids. Germline trimming cut 2 bases from V and 3 bases from J; bases unmatched to any gene: 3. In germline, CDR1 is LGHDT, CDR2 YNNKEL (reference sequence). CDR3 nucleotides: TGTGCCAGCAGCCAACAGGGACAGGTCTACGAGCAGTACTTC. Protein: CASSQQGQVYEQYF.

In its sample, this clonotype was seen many times. This chain links TRBV12-3 or TRBV12-4 with TRBJ2-3; D is unclear. This CDR3 has 13 amino acids. V shed 3 bases and J shed 0 bases, with 4 bases lying between them. CDR3 protein: CASSFLSTDTQYF. The CDR3 DNA is TGTGCCAGCAGTTTCTTAAGCACAGATACGCAGTATTTT.

This clonotype showed up many times. The CDR3 sequence is CASSVLRSTEAFF. CDR3 bases: TGTGCCAGCAGCGTTTTAAGAAGCACTGAAGCTTTCTTT. The V and J genes are TRBV5-6 and TRBJ1-1, with D uncertain. V was cut by 4 bases and J by 4 bases, with 11 bases left in between. Germline CDR1 reads SGHDT; CDR2 reads YYEEEE. This CDR3 region has 13 residues.

This clonotype was observed at least ten times. The chain carries TRBV6-5 and TRBJ1-5; 10 bases line up with TRBD1. Unmatched junction bases numbered 8, after V lost 0 bases and J lost 3 bases. Germline V gene sequence: CDR1 MNHEY, CDR2 SVGAGI. The CDR3 sequence is 18 residues long. CDR3 sequence (DNA): TGTGCCAGCAGTTACTCATCCGGGACAGGGGATCTCAATCAGCCCCAGCATTTT. It translates to CASSYSSGTGDLNQPQHF.

This clonotype was recorded at least ten times. CDR3 sequence reads: CSASESGDFRDTQYF. The CDR3 region has the DNA TGCAGTGCTAGTGAAAGCGGGGACTTCCGAGATACGCAGTATTTT. This chain connects TRBV20-1 to TRBJ2-3; 7 positions agree with TRBD2. Looked up from germline, CDR1 is DFQATT and CDR2 is SNEGSKA (reference sequence). Trimming cost V 3 bases and J 5 bases; bases outside gene matches: 11. This CDR3 has 15 amino acids.

Many counts were recorded for this clonotype. The chain employs TRBV20-1 and TRBJ1-3, with D maybe TRBD1 (5 bases). Germline CDR1 is DFQATT and CDR2 is SNEGSKA (reference sequence). The CDR3 covers 14 residues. V was pared by 7 bases and J by 6 bases, with 19 bases between. The CDR3 sequence: CSGRTWGDTNTIYF. CDR3 DNA: TGCAGTGGCCGGACCTGGGGGGATACAAACACCATATATTTT.

This clonotype was recorded a few times. The V gene is TRBV19, the J gene TRBJ2-2; D unclear. The CDR3 has 10 residues. V shed 9 bases and J shed 8 bases, with 7 bases lying between them. Germline V gene data show CDR1 as LNHDA and CDR2 as SQIVND (reference sequence). The CDR3 is CASKLGELFF. CDR3 coding DNA: TGTGCCAGCAAATTAGGGGAGCTGTTTTTT.

This clonotype showed up many times. The chain is built from TRBV6-5 and TRBJ2-5, with D perhaps given as TRBD1 or TRBD2 (5 bases each). The CDR3 loop spans 16 amino acids. Trimming pared 2 bases from V and 6 bases from J, leaving 19 bases between. The V gene's germline CDR1 is MNHEY and CDR2 SVGAGI. The CDR3 region is CASSYPGSGRQKTQYF. The CDR3 DNA follows: TGTGCCAGCAGTTACCCAGGGAGCGGCCGCCAGAAGACCCAGTACTTC.

This clonotype has at least ten counts. This rearrangement joins TRBV4-1 to TRBJ2-1, with D perhaps matching TRBD1 or TRBD2 (7 bases each). CDR1 and CDR2 from the germline V gene are MGHRA and YSYEKL. The CDR3 runs to 14 residues. The V end was cut by 4 bases, the J end by 6 bases, with 13 bases between. CDR3 protein: CASSREGAFNEQFF. DNA for the CDR3: TGCGCCAGCAGCCGGGAGGGGGCTTTCAATGAGCAGTTCTTC.

This clonotype was counted many times. This chain connects TRBV6-4 to TRBJ1-2; TRBD1 might be the D (6 bases). V was shortened by 4 bases and J by 6 bases, with 24 bases between the two germline ends. Germline V CDR1 and CDR2: MRHNA, SNTAGT. The CDR3 contains 17 residues. The CDR3 region is CASSVFTQSTGYHGYTF. CDR3 nucleotides: TGTGCCAGCAGTGTTTTCACCCAGAGCACAGGGTATCATGGCTACACCTTC.

At least ten counts were recorded for this clonotype. The chain combines TRBV29-1 with TRBJ1-1; no clear D gene. The CDR3 has 13 amino acids. Trimming removed 4 bases from V and 0 bases from J, with 9 bases in between. Germline lookup yields CDR1 SQVTM and CDR2 ANQGSEA. CDR3 loop: CSVGQFMNTEAFF. CDR3 nucleotide sequence: TGCAGCGTTGGGCAGTTCATGAACACTGAAGCTTTCTTT.

The J gene is TRBJ1-5, the V gene TRBV30, with a possible D match to TRBD1 (5 bases). The germline V gene has CDR1 GTSNPN and CDR2 SVGIG (reference sequence). This CDR3 is 13 amino acids long. V was trimmed by 2 bases and J by 4 bases, leaving 9 bases between them. The CDR3 is CAWSFQGNQPQHF. In nucleotides, the CDR3 is TGTGCCTGGAGTTTCCAGGGAAATCAGCCCCAGCATTTT.

This clonotype was observed many times. The gene calls are TRBV6-1 and TRBJ2-1, with 9 bases fitting TRBD2. Germline CDR1 and CDR2: MNHNS and SASEGT. With 6 bases clipped from V and 4 bases from J, the junction kept 7 bases outside the gene matches. The CDR3 is 15 residues long. The CDR3 DNA reads as TGTGCCAGCAGCCTTCGACTAGCGGCGTACAATGAGCAGTTCTTC. Encoded protein: CASSLRLAAYNEQFF.

The rearrangement joins TRBV7-8 to TRBJ2-2, with D possibly matching TRBD2 (7 bases). With 1 base removed from V and 6 bases from J, the gap between germline ends came to 21 bases. CDR1 and CDR2 (germline): SGHVS, FQNEAQ. The CDR3 length is 18 residues. CDR3: CASSLGTSGGGRSGELFF. Written as DNA, the CDR3 is TGTGCCAGCAGCTTAGGGACCTCGGGGGGCGGTCGATCCGGGGAGCTGTTTTTT.

In this sample, this clonotype turned up many times. This chain connects TRBV29-1 to TRBJ1-5, with D perhaps matching TRBD1 (6 bases). CDR1 SQVTM and CDR2 ANQGSEA come from the germline V gene. Trimming pared 4 bases from V and 0 bases from J, leaving 13 bases between. This CDR3 contains 15 residues. CDR3 region: CSVVLDSFSNQPQHF. CDR3 in DNA: TGCAGCGTTGTGTTGGACAGCTTTAGCAATCAGCCCCAGCATTTT.

In this sample, this clonotype turned up many times. The chain combines TRBV29-1 with TRBJ1-1, with D tentatively TRBD1 (5 bases). The CDR3 runs 14 residues. The germline V gene encodes CDR1 SQVTM and CDR2 ANQGSEA. V was trimmed by 0 bases and J by 7 bases, leaving 15 bases between them. CDR3: CSVEEIHGASEAFF. CDR3 nucleotides: TGCAGCGTTGAAGAGATTCACGGGGCCAGTGAAGCTTTCTTT. The full variable domain, rest sourced from reference TRBV29-1 and TRBJ1-1, is SAVISQKPSRDICQRGTSLTIQCQVDSQVTMMFWYRQQPGQSLTLIATANQGSEATYESGFVIDKFPISRPNLTFSTLTVSNMSPEDSSIYLCSVEEIHGASEAFFGQGTRLTVV.

This clonotype was seen only a few times. The V and J genes are TRBV3-1 and TRBJ2-1; 15 bases align to TRBD2. The J segment lost 5 bases and the V segment lost 1 base, leaving 9 bases of the junction unmatched. The CDR3 has 19 residues. Germline V gene sequence: CDR1 LGHDT, CDR2 YNNKEL (reference sequence). The CDR3 region has the DNA TGTGCCAGCAGCCAAGTCCTCGGGACTAGCGGGGGGACCCACAATGAGCAGTTCTTC. Its protein product is CASSQVLGTSGGTHNEQFF.

To note about this clonotype: A single base separates this from a much larger clone, so it may be a read error. This chain links TRBV14 with TRBJ2-3; TRBD2 matches 7 bases. This CDR3 contains 14 residues. CDR1 SGHDN and CDR2 FVKESK come from the germline V gene. The CDR3 sequence: CASSPAGVGDKQYF. In DNA, the CDR3 is TGTGCCAGCAGCCCCGCGGGAGTGGGAGATAAGCAGTATTTT.

Many counts were recorded for this clonotype. The V call is TRBV20-1, the J call TRBJ2-1; 9 nucleotides line up with TRBD2. J gave up 2 bases and V 1 base, and 6 bases lay outside the gene matches. Germline-derived CDR1 and CDR2 are DFQATT and SNEGSKA (reference sequence). The CDR3 has 16 residues. In nucleotides, the CDR3 is TGCAGTGCTAGAGCACATAGCGGGAGAACCTACAATGAGCAGTTCTTC. Translating it yields CSARAHSGRTYNEQFF.